The 4 T cell receptor beta chains below come from one sample, sequenced in a study of Ad26.COV2.S vaccination and SARS-CoV-2 variants. The method was immunoSEQ multiplex PCR; TCRdb's version includes in-frame clones alone and lacks a portion of them. The data contain 450,000 to 550,000 clones, approximately 92% of them singletons. Documented treatment: 15 to 20 received Ad26.COV2.S at low or high dose, single or two shots; about 5 received placebo; per-sample allocation not given. Samples came from day 63 after the first vaccine or placebo injection. The specimen was peripheral blood, collected in a trial of Ad26.COV2.S vaccine versus placebo. Receptor source: a person between 18 and 60 years old who received the Ad26.COV2.S COVID-19 vaccine or a placebo.

This clone came up once. The chain joins TRBV7-2 to TRBJ2-7; D is uncertain. The CDR3 covers 15 residues. V was pared by 7 bases and J by 3 bases, with 19 bases between. In germline, CDR1 is SGHTA, CDR2 FQGNSA. The DNA of the CDR3 is TGTGCCAGCATCCCCCAACCGGCCCTCTACTACGAGCAGTACTTC. It codes for CASIPQPALYYEQYF.

This clone was recorded once. The CDR3 region has the DNA TGTGCCAGCAGCTCACATGGACTAGCGGGGCGGGGGAACACCGGGGAGCTGTTTTTT. Translation: CASSSHGLAGRGNTGELFF. The chain couples TRBV5-5 to TRBJ2-2, with 12 bases matching TRBD2. CDR3 length: 19 amino acids. Looked up from germline, CDR1 is SGHKS and CDR2 is YYEKEE (reference sequence). J lost 1 base, V lost 3 bases, and 10 bases had no gene match. Together with reference TRBV5-5 and TRBJ2-2, the CDR3 gives the full variable domain: DAGVTQSPTHLIKTRGQQVTLRCSPISGHKSVSWYQQVLGQGPQFIFQYYEKEERGRGNFPDRFSARQFPNYSSELNVNALLLGDSALYLCASSSHGLAGRGNTGELFFGEGSRLTVL.

The chain uses TRBV28 and TRBJ2-4, with D hard to call. Germline values: CDR1 MDHEN, CDR2 SYDVKM. Trimming removed 2 bases at V and 8 bases at J, with 19 bases between. The CDR3 runs 16 residues. The CDR3 sequence is CASSLDHSGWAHIQYF. In DNA form, the CDR3 reads TGTGCCAGCAGTTTAGATCATTCGGGTTGGGCCCACATTCAGTACTTC.

This chain links TRBV5-1 with TRBJ1-1; D is ambiguous. Per the germline V gene, CDR1 is SGHRS and CDR2 is YFSETQ. The V end was cut by 0 bases, the J end by 1 base, with 7 bases between. The CDR3 has 14 amino acids. The CDR3 spells CASSLEQQNTEAFF. The CDR3 nucleotides are TGCGCCAGCAGCTTGGAGCAGCAGAACACTGAAGCTTTCTTT. The variable domain in full, with the rest retrieved from reference TRBV5-1 and TRBJ1-1, is KAGVTQTPRYLIKTRGQQVTLSCSPISGHRSVSWYQQTPGQGLQFLFEYFSETQRNKGNFPGRFSGRQFSNSRSEMNVSTLELGDSALYLCASSLEQQNTEAFFGQGTRLTVV.